The 18 T cell receptor beta chains listed next were all sequenced from one sample in a study of CD8 T cells in Susac syndrome. The RNA input was about 0.5 to 1 ug, and it was reverse transcribed with random hexamers. Each CDR3 protein gets one entry after TCRdb re-called the immunoSEQ multiplex PCR reads with MiXCR. The data hold 70,000 to 75,000 distinct CDR3 sequences, with 85% to 95% observed a single time. Sequenced material: CD4+ T cells from PBMCs. The receptors here all came from a human donor with Susac syndrome.

J is TRBJ2-7 and V is TRBV28; 8 nucleotides line up with TRBD1. In germline, CDR1 is MDHEN, CDR2 SYDVKM. J was trimmed by 3 bases and V by 3 bases; bases with no gene match: 4. The CDR3 consists of 14 residues. The CDR3 region has the DNA TGTGCCAGCAGTTTGACAGGGGAAAACTACGAGCAGTACTTC. Translating it yields CASSLTGENYEQYF.

The V call is TRBV6-2 or TRBV6-3, the J call TRBJ2-3; the D gene is possibly TRBD2 (7 bases). The germline V and J ends were trimmed by 9 bases and 5 bases, with 15 bases remaining between them. Germline lookup yields CDR1 MNHEY and CDR2 SVGEGT. This CDR3 comprises 13 residues. The CDR3 spells CASNRGALDTQYF. The CDR3 coding sequence is TGTGCCAGTAACCGGGGGGCCTTAGATACGCAGTATTTT.

This chain joins TRBV28 and TRBJ1-5; 9 positions match TRBD1. V lost 3 bases, J lost 0 bases, and 6 bases stayed unmatched. CDR3 length: 17 amino acids. Germline V lookup: CDR1 MDHEN, CDR2 SYDVKM. CDR3 sequence (DNA): TGTGCCAGCAGTTTCACAGGGGGCCCACATAGCAATCAGCCCCAGCATTTT. This translates into CASSFTGGPHSNQPQHF.

The V gene is TRBV29-1, the J gene TRBJ2-5, with 8 bases fitting TRBD1. Unmatched junction bases numbered 9, after V lost 7 bases and J lost 5 bases. Germline-derived CDR1 and CDR2 are SQVTM and ANQGSEA. The CDR3 covers 13 residues. The CDR3 spells CSAQTGAGETQYF. DNA of the CDR3: TGCAGCGCACAGACAGGGGCGGGGGAGACCCAGTACTTC. The variable domain in full, with the rest retrieved from reference TRBV29-1 and TRBJ2-5, is SAVISQKPSRDICQRGTSLTIQCQVDSQVTMMFWYRQQPGQSLTLIATANQGSEATYESGFVIDKFPISRPNLTFSTLTVSNMSPEDSSIYLCSAQTGAGETQYFGPGTRLLVL.

This chain connects TRBV11-2 to TRBJ2-7; TRBD1 agrees at 8 bases. The V segment lost 3 bases and the J segment 0 bases; nucleotides outside the gene matches: 7. Germline lookup yields CDR1 SGHAT and CDR2 FQNNGV. The CDR3 is 16 amino acids. In nucleotides, the CDR3 is TGTGCCAGCAGCTTTAACGACAGGGGTAGCTCCTACGAGCAGTACTTC. Residues: CASSFNDRGSSYEQYF.

The rearrangement joins TRBV28 to TRBJ1-1; D is unclear. The V gene lost 1 base and the J gene lost 5 bases, with 11 bases spanning the gap. Germline V gives CDR1 MDHEN, CDR2 SYDVKM. CDR3 size: 14 residues. DNA for the CDR3: TGTGCCAGCAGTTTATCTAGTGGGCGGACTGAAGCTTTCTTT. This encodes CASSLSSGRTEAFF.

The rearrangement links TRBV20-1 to TRBJ2-1; tentative D call: TRBD1 (5 bases). Trimming stripped 5 bases from V and 3 bases from J, with 11 bases between. The CDR3 loop spans 13 amino acids. Germline V CDR1 and CDR2: DFQATT, SNEGSKA (reference sequence). CDR3 in DNA: TGCAGTGCTGATGACAGTTACTACAATGAGCAGTTCTTC. It is translated as CSADDSYYNEQFF.

The genes are TRBV7-2 and TRBJ1-1; unclear D gene. CDR1 is SGHTA and CDR2 is FQGNSA in the germline V gene. The germline V and J ends were trimmed by 0 bases and 3 bases, with 8 bases remaining between them. This CDR3 has 14 residues. As DNA, the CDR3 is TGTGCCAGCAGCTTAGCCTGGGAGTACACTGAAGCTTTCTTT. It yields the protein CASSLAWEYTEAFF. Variable domain in full (rest from reference TRBV7-2 and TRBJ1-1): GAGVSQSPSNKVTEKGKDVELRCDPISGHTALYWYRQSLGQGLEFLIYFQGNSAPDKSGLPSDRFSAERTGGSVSTLTIQRTQQEDSAVYLCASSLAWEYTEAFFGQGTRLTVV.

The genes are TRBV4-3 and TRBJ2-7; D unclear. The CDR3 covers 16 residues. The V end lost 2 bases, the J end lost 0 bases, and 14 bases lay between the germline ends. Germline V gene sequence: CDR1 LGHNA, CDR2 YSLEER. Here the CDR3 reads CASSQRNLPSSYEQYF. The CDR3 DNA follows: TGCGCCAGCAGCCAAAGAAACCTACCTAGCTCCTACGAGCAGTACTTC.

This rearrangement joins TRBV7-2 to TRBJ1-4; D gene uncertain. Germline CDR1 reads SGHTA; CDR2 reads FQGNSA. The CDR3 runs to 14 residues. V lost 1 base to trimming and J lost 6 bases, with 9 bases between them. CDR3 sequence: CASSLVRSDEKLFF. CDR3 DNA: TGTGCCAGCAGCTTAGTCAGGTCCGATGAAAAACTGTTTTTT.

The genes are TRBV20-1 and TRBJ2-5; either TRBD1 or TRBD2 may supply D (5 bases each). The CDR3 loop spans 15 amino acids. In germline, CDR1 is DFQATT, CDR2 SNEGSKA (reference sequence). Trimming took off 5 bases at V and 4 bases at J, with 20 bases between the two ends. CDR3 region: CSAPGPANTRETQYF. CDR3 DNA sequence: TGCAGTGCTCCGGGACCGGCGAACACTAGAGAGACCCAGTACTTC.

The gene calls are TRBV3-1 and TRBJ2-3; D is perhaps TRBD1 (5 bases). The ends were cut back, 2 bases at V and 0 bases at J, with 15 bases in the middle. Germline V gives CDR1 LGHDT, CDR2 YNNKEL (reference sequence). The CDR3 length is 17 residues. The CDR3 coding sequence is TGTGCCAGCAGCCAATGGAACAGGCCTACTAGCACAGATACGCAGTATTTT. This codes for CASSQWNRPTSTDTQYF.

The chain recombines TRBV7-2 with TRBJ2-5; 11 nucleotides align to TRBD2. CDR1 is SGHTA and CDR2 is FQGNSA in the germline V gene. The CDR3 contains 16 residues. With 5 bases clipped from V and 1 base from J, the junction kept 6 bases outside the gene matches. CDR3 sequence reads: CASSTTSGDVQETQYF. CDR3 nucleotides: TGTGCCAGCAGCACGACTAGCGGGGACGTCCAAGAGACCCAGTACTTC.

The chain joins TRBV3-1 to TRBJ2-1; no firm D call. Per germline, CDR1 LGHDT and CDR2 YNNKEL (reference sequence). Trimming pared 1 base from V and 7 bases from J, leaving 8 bases between. The CDR3 has 13 residues. The CDR3 nucleotides are TGTGCCAGCAGCCAAGCCCGCGCTAATGAGCAGTTCTTC. Encoded protein: CASSQARANEQFF.

This clonotype was picked up one time. The chain is built from TRBV7-2 and TRBJ2-3, with a tentative D call TRBD1 (6 bases). The germline V gene encodes CDR1 SGHTA and CDR2 FQGNSA. V was pared by 2 bases and J by 11 bases, with 14 bases between. The CDR3 length is 13 residues. The CDR3 nucleotides read TGTGCCAGCAGCTTAAGTGGGCAGGGGTTGCAGTATTTT. It is translated as CASSLSGQGLQYF.

The CDR3: CASSPPQGGGEKLFF. For the CDR3, the DNA is TGCGCCAGCAGCCCGCCACAGGGTGGAGGCGAAAAACTGTTTTTT. The V gene is TRBV5-1, the J gene TRBJ1-4, with D tentatively TRBD1 (6 bases). Germline CDR1 is SGHRS and CDR2 is YFSETQ. The CDR3 has 15 amino acids. V was trimmed by 4 bases and J by 8 bases, leaving 18 bases between them.

This clonotype is a singleton in its sample. The J gene is TRBJ1-2, the V gene TRBV5-1; D remains ambiguous. The CDR3 sequence is 14 residues long. Deletions cut 0 bases from V and 4 bases from J, with 10 bases between. The germline gives CDR1 SGHRS, CDR2 YFSETQ. CDR3 coding DNA: TGCGCCAGCAGCTTGGGGTTAGGGAGCTATGGCTACACCTTC. Amino acid sequence: CASSLGLGSYGYTF. Full variable domain (remainder filled in from reference TRBV5-1 and TRBJ1-2): KAGVTQTPRYLIKTRGQQVTLSCSPISGHRSVSWYQQTPGQGLQFLFEYFSETQRNKGNFPGRFSGRQFSNSRSEMNVSTLELGDSALYLCASSLGLGSYGYTFGSGTRLTVV.

The chain is built from TRBV20-1 and TRBJ2-7, with D unclear. Trimming left V 3 bases short and J 2 bases short, with 8 bases between. The CDR3 has 12 amino acids. CDR1 is DFQATT and CDR2 is SNEGSKA in the germline V gene (reference sequence). For the CDR3, the DNA is TGCAGTGCTAGCCCCGATGCCTACGAGCAGTACTTC. Protein sequence: CSASPDAYEQYF.